This paragraph reports one T cell receptor (beta chain). What it recognizes is unknown. This specimen belongs to a study of OX40 agonist ivuxolimab in advanced cancers. Study context: Every patient in dose escalation had hepatocellular carcinoma, melanoma, renal cell or head and neck cancer.

Method: immunoSEQ multiplex PCR; TCRdb's copy keeps in-frame clones and lacks some. The sample records 35,000 to 55,000 clones, around 94% being singletons. Notes on the study in general: At doses 0.1 to 3.0 mg/kg, CD4+ and CD8+ clones expanded. Compared with others, partial responders at 0.1-3.0 mg/kg displayed clonal expansion among the lowest.

Autoimmune disease history or systemic immunosuppression excluded patients. Trimming removed 6 bases from V and 3 bases from J, with 16 bases in between. CDR3 size: 14 residues. Germline-derived CDR1 and CDR2 are SGHDT and YYEEEE. The source of this sequence is an adult with an advanced solid tumor such as melanoma, head and neck, liver or kidney cancer. The sample here was CD4+ or CD8+ T cells sorted from blood, taken in a trial of the OX40 agonist ivuxolimab. The rearrangement links TRBV5-6 to TRBJ2-7; maybe TRBD1 (5 bases). The chain's CDR3 is CASTGAGHGYEQYF. Here the CDR3 DNA reads TGTGCCAGCACTGGGGCAGGGCATGGCTACGAGCAGTACTTC.